This T cell receptor (beta chain) was recorded in a study of T-cell reconstitution after alpha-beta-depleted transplantation in children. CDR3 length: 14 residues. V was pared by 4 bases and J by 10 bases, with 13 bases of the junction left unmatched. Germline V gene lookup returns CDR1 SGHNT and CDR2 YYREEE (reference sequence). Preparing the TCRbeta library involved the use of unique molecular identifiers. From the PCR reads, TCRdb called clonotypes with MiXCR, one entry per CDR3 protein. Here the sample spans roughly 500,000 distinct CDR3 sequences, around a third being singletons. This clonotype was detected a few times.

This clonotype was sampled from a human donor who donated a stem cell graft to a child with aplastic anemia. Sequenced material: PBMCs from the stem cell graft donor, taken from the stem cell graft. The V call is TRBV5-4, the J call TRBJ2-7, with 8 bases fitting TRBD1. This CDR3 reads CASSIGRGQGLQYV. As DNA, the CDR3 is TGTGCCAGCAGCATAGGAAGAGGACAGGGTTTACAGTACGTC.